Reported below is one TCR beta chain. Its antigen is still unknown. V dropped 3 bases and J dropped 5 bases, with 11 bases sitting between them. The CDR3 runs to 13 residues. Germline CDR1 is SGHNT and CDR2 is YYREEE (reference sequence). The data derive from a study of cytomegalovirus exposure and HLA in healthy donors. Study outcomes and limitations: Some TCR beta chains (164 of them) were listed as cytomegalovirus-associated.

Use of 60 Vbeta and 13 Jbeta primers characterized the PCR. Assay used: immunoSEQ multiplex PCR; TCRdb lists only in-frame clones, some missing. Here the sample spans approximately 110,000 clones, roughly two thirds being singletons. J is TRBJ1-2 and V is TRBV5-4; D possibly corresponds to TRBD1 (6 bases). The clonotype originates from a young man in good health and CMV-seronegative. Source material: PBMCs. The CDR3 here is CASSSDSDYGYTF. In nucleotides, the CDR3 is TGTGCCAGCAGCTCGGACAGCGATTATGGCTACACCTTC.